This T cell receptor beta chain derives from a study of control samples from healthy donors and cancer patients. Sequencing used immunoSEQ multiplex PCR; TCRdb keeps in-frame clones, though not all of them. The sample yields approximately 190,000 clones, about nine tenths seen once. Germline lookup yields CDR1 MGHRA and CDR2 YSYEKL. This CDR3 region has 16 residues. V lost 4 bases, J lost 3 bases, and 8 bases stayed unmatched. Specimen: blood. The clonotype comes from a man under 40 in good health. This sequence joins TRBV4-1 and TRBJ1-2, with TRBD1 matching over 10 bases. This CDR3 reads CASSRDTGQGYYGYTF. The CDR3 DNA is TGCGCCAGCAGCCGTGATACGGGACAGGGGTACTATGGCTACACCTTC.